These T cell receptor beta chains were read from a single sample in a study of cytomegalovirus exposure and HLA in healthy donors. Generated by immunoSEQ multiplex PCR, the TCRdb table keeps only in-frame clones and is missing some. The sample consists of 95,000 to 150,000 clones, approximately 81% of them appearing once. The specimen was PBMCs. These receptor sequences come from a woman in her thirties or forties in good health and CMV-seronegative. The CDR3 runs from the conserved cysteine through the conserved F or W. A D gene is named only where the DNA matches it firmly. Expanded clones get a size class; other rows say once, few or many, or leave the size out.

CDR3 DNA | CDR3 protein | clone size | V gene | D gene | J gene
TGTGCCAGCAGCGCGGGGACTAGCGGGGAATACGAGCAGTACTTC | CASSAGTSGEYEQYF | . | TRBV7-9 | TRBD2 | TRBJ2-7
TGTGCCAGCAGTTTAACAGGGTGGACCTACAATGAGCAGTTCTTC | CASSLTGWTYNEQFF | . | TRBV6-5 | . | TRBJ2-1
TGCGCCAGCAGCTTGGACCAGCGTGGGAGTCAAGAGACCCAGTACTTC | CASSLDQRGSQETQYF | once | TRBV5-1 | . | TRBJ2-5
TGTGCCGCCCGACCGGGACAGTCAAACAATGAGCAGTTCTTC | CAARPGQSNNEQFF | . | TRBV10-3 | TRBD1 | TRBJ2-1
TGTGCCAGCAGCTTAGACGGCTTAGCAAATCAGCCCCAGCATTTT | CASSLDGLANQPQHF | . | TRBV7-2 | . | TRBJ1-5
TGTGCCAGAAGCGGGAGGGGTAGCGGGGGGGCCAAGGACGGGGAGCTGTTTTTT | CARSGRGSGGAKDGELFF | . | TRBV5-3 | TRBD2 | TRBJ2-2
TGTGCCAGCTCCCCCCTAGGGGGGGGAGACAATGAGCAGTTCTTC | CASSPLGGGDNEQFF | . | TRBV18 | . | TRBJ2-1
TGTGCCAGTAGACCCCCCTTGCGGGGCTCCTACAATGAGCAGTTCTTC | CASRPPLRGSYNEQFF | . | TRBV19 | . | TRBJ2-1
TGTGCCAGCAGTGAAGCGACAGGGGGAGGCAAAAACATTCAGTACTTC | CASSEATGGGKNIQYF | . | TRBV2 | TRBD1 | TRBJ2-4
TGTGCCAGCAGTTCGGCTAGCGGGAGATACAATGAGCAGTTCTTC | CASSSASGRYNEQFF | . | TRBV6-5 | TRBD2 | TRBJ2-1
TGTGCCAGCAGCTCCCCCAGCGGGGAGCTGTTTTTT | CASSSPSGELFF | . | TRBV7-9 | . | TRBJ2-2
TGTGCCAGCAGCTTAGCCCCGGGACAGGGTGGCACCGGGGAGCTGTTTTTT | CASSLAPGQGGTGELFF | . | TRBV13 | TRBD1 | TRBJ2-2